The 28 T cell receptor beta chains below were found in one sample sequenced in a study of cytomegalovirus exposure and HLA in healthy donors. Sequencing used immunoSEQ multiplex PCR; TCRdb keeps in-frame clones, though not all of them. The data contain about 140,000 clones, almost 90% of them singletons. The sample was PBMCs. These receptors were obtained from a woman aged 18-29 years in good health and CMV-seropositive.

The chain employs TRBV15 and TRBJ2-1; possibly TRBD1 for D (6 bases). Trimming left V 2 bases short and J 5 bases short, with 13 bases between. Germline V gene data show CDR1 as LNHNV and CDR2 as YYDKDF (reference sequence). The CDR3 runs to 15 residues. CDR3 in DNA: TGTGCCACCAGCAGACCCGGGACACCACACAATGAGCAGTTCTTC. It specifies CATSRPGTPHNEQFF.

Only one count was recorded for this clone. The chain is built from TRBV7-9 and TRBJ1-6; 11 positions agree with TRBD1. Germline lookup yields CDR1 SEHNR and CDR2 FQNEAQ (reference sequence). J lost 6 bases, V lost 5 bases, and 3 bases had no gene match. The CDR3 totals 15 residues. The chain's CDR3 is CASSRGQGVNSPLHF. CDR3 bases: TGTGCCAGCAGCCGGGGACAGGGGGTTAATTCACCCCTCCACTTT.

This chain connects TRBV6-6 to TRBJ1-4; D call uncertain. Trimming removed 6 bases from V and 0 bases from J, with 5 bases in between. The CDR3 has 13 amino acids. CDR1 is MNHNY, CDR2 SVGAGI, per germline (reference sequence). CDR3: CASSRSTNEKLFF. As DNA, the CDR3 is TGTGCCAGCAGCAGGTCAACTAATGAAAAACTGTTTTTT.

The rearrangement joins TRBV27 to TRBJ2-5, with 11 bases that match TRBD1. CDR1 is MNHEY and CDR2 is SMNVEV in the germline V gene (reference sequence). V shed 8 bases and J 5 bases; nucleotides not matched to a gene: 7. The CDR3 has 14 residues. The CDR3 DNA is TGTGCCAGCGGATGGGGACAGGGGGGTGAGACCCAGTACTTC. Encoded protein: CASGWGQGGETQYF.

The V gene is TRBV19, the J gene TRBJ1-2; 9 bases are a match to TRBD1. CDR3 size: 14 residues. V trimming: 9 bases; J trimming: 8 bases; junction bases outside the gene matches: 13. Germline-derived CDR1 and CDR2 are LNHDA and SQIVND (reference sequence). The CDR3 DNA is TGTGCCAGCGATAGGACAGGGGCGGCTAGCGGCTACACCTTC. Protein: CASDRTGAASGYTF.

The chain couples TRBV2 to TRBJ2-3; weak D call: TRBD2 (6 bases). Germline loops: CDR1 SNHLY, CDR2 FYNNEI. V was clipped by 4 bases and J by 7 bases, with 9 bases between them. The CDR3 has 12 amino acids. CDR3 sequence reads: CASSVTSHTQYF. Written as DNA, the CDR3 is TGTGCCAGCAGTGTGACTAGTCATACGCAGTATTTT.

The chain joins TRBV30 to TRBJ2-3, with D perhaps matching TRBD1 (5 bases). The CDR3 extends over 11 amino acids. Germline lookup yields CDR1 GTSNPN and CDR2 SVGIG (reference sequence). Deletions cut 5 bases from V and 3 bases from J, with 6 bases between. For the CDR3, the DNA is TGTGCCTGGGGACAAACAGATACGCAGTATTTT. Protein product: CAWGQTDTQYF.

The rearrangement uses TRBV27 and TRBJ2-2; 7 bases match TRBD2. J was trimmed by 5 bases and V by 5 bases; bases with no gene match: 11. CDR3 length: 16 residues. CDR1 MNHEY and CDR2 SMNVEV come from the germline V gene (reference sequence). CDR3: CASSPSAGDRTGELFF. Written as DNA, the CDR3 is TGTGCCAGCAGTCCGTCGGCGGGAGATAGGACCGGGGAGCTGTTTTTT.

The V call is TRBV7-2, the J call TRBJ2-3; possibly TRBD2 for D (6 bases). CDR3 length equals 16 residues. Looked up from germline, CDR1 is SGHTA and CDR2 is FQGNSA. V dropped 3 bases and J dropped 3 bases, with 16 bases sitting between them. The CDR3 DNA reads as TGTGCCAGCAGCTTTTTGCCTGGGGCGGGAACAGATACGCAGTATTTT. Amino acid sequence: CASSFLPGAGTDTQYF. Together with reference TRBV7-2 and TRBJ2-3, the CDR3 gives the full variable domain: GAGVSQSPSNKVTEKGKDVELRCDPISGHTALYWYRQSLGQGLEFLIYFQGNSAPDKSGLPSDRFSAERTGGSVSTLTIQRTQQEDSAVYLCASSFLPGAGTDTQYFGPGTRLTVL.

The rearrangement links TRBV2 to TRBJ1-2; TRBD1 might be the D (6 bases). The germline V gene encodes CDR1 SNHLY and CDR2 FYNNEI. The CDR3 extends over 15 amino acids. V lost 6 bases, J lost 4 bases, and 18 bases lay in between. The CDR3 DNA is TGTGCCAGCAGCCTTAACAGGGCCGTTTCCTATGGCTACACCTTC. Protein product: CASSLNRAVSYGYTF.

The chain joins TRBV7-8 to TRBJ2-7, with D possibly matching TRBD1 (6 bases). There are 16 residues in the CDR3. CDR1 and CDR2 from the germline V gene are SGHVS and FQNEAQ. Between the trimmed V and J ends, which lost 3 bases and 0 bases, there was a span of 15 bases. CDR3 in DNA: TGTGCCAGCAGCTTGAGGGGGATAGGATCCTCCTACGAGCAGTACTTC. Translating gives CASSLRGIGSSYEQYF.

This clone came up once. V is TRBV7-2 and J is TRBJ2-7, with TRBD2 matching over 10 bases. In germline, CDR1 is SGHTA, CDR2 FQGNSA. V was pared by 5 bases and J by 5 bases, with 9 bases of the junction left unmatched. CDR3 length equals 15 residues. The CDR3 DNA sequence: TGTGCCAGCAGCCAGCGGGGGGGCCGTTTCCACGAGCAGTACTTC. This translates into CASSQRGGRFHEQYF. Filled out from reference TRBV7-2 and TRBJ2-7, the complete variable domain reads GAGVSQSPSNKVTEKGKDVELRCDPISGHTALYWYRQSLGQGLEFLIYFQGNSAPDKSGLPSDRFSAERTGGSVSTLTIQRTQQEDSAVYLCASSQRGGRFHEQYFGPGTRLTVT.

The chain carries TRBV7-9 and TRBJ2-7, with D hard to call. V was cut by 6 bases and J by 2 bases, with 11 bases left in between. The CDR3 covers 13 residues. CDR1 SEHNR and CDR2 FQNEAQ come from the germline V gene (reference sequence). The CDR3 DNA follows: TGTGCCAGCAGGTATACCGAGACCTACGAGCAGTACTTC. This translates into CASRYTETYEQYF.

This clone appeared once. The chain joins TRBV2 to TRBJ2-2, with D tentatively TRBD2 (6 bases). With 4 bases removed from V and 6 bases from J, the gap between germline ends came to 6 bases. Germline V CDR1 and CDR2: SNHLY, FYNNEI. CDR3 length equals 12 residues. The CDR3 DNA is TGTGCCAGCAGTGGGGGGGCCGGGGAGCTGTTTTTT. Residues: CASSGGAGELFF. Filled out from reference TRBV2 and TRBJ2-2, the complete variable domain reads EPEVTQTPSHQVTQMGQEVILRCVPISNHLYFYWYRQILGQKVEFLVSFYNNEISEKSEIFDDQFSVERPDGSNFTLKIRSTKLEDSAMYFCASSGGAGELFFGEGSRLTVL.

V usage is TRBV5-1 and J usage is TRBJ2-5, with unresolved D. Looked up from germline, CDR1 is SGHRS and CDR2 is YFSETQ. The CDR3 sequence is 15 residues long. V lost 0 bases, J lost 1 base, and 10 bases lay in between. The CDR3 region has the DNA TGCGCCAGCAGCTTGGCTCCCGGTTCCCAAGAGACCCAGTACTTC. It codes for CASSLAPGSQETQYF.

The V gene is TRBV6-6, the J gene TRBJ1-5; 7 positions match TRBD1. J lost 1 base, V lost 5 bases, and 2 bases had no gene match. The CDR3 totals 14 residues. Germline CDR1 reads MNHNY; CDR2 reads SVGAGI (reference sequence). CDR3 sequence: CASSQTGSNQPQHF. Written as DNA, the CDR3 is TGTGCCAGCAGTCAGACAGGGAGCAATCAGCCCCAGCATTTT.

This clone is a singleton in its sample. The rearrangement joins TRBV2 to TRBJ2-2; the D gene is possibly TRBD1 (5 bases). Per the germline V gene, CDR1 is SNHLY and CDR2 is FYNNEI. V gave up 6 bases and J gave up 4 bases, with 9 bases separating them. The CDR3 is 13 residues long. The CDR3 nucleotides are TGTGCCAGCAGGACAGCTAGCACCGGGGAGCTGTTTTTT. Translating it yields CASRTASTGELFF.

V gene TRBV5-6 combines with J gene TRBJ2-5; D might be TRBD1 (5 bases). Germline CDR1 is SGHDT and CDR2 is YYEEEE. This CDR3 has 13 amino acids. Trimming stripped 0 bases from V and 5 bases from J, with 8 bases between. The CDR3 DNA reads as TGTGCCAGCAGCTTGGCAGGGTTGGAGACCCAGTACTTC. Its protein product is CASSLAGLETQYF.

The chain is built from TRBV7-2 and TRBJ2-1; 8 bases align to TRBD2. V lost 5 bases, J lost 13 bases, and 7 bases stayed unmatched. The CDR3 length is 12 residues. Germline V CDR1 and CDR2: SGHTA, FQGNSA. CDR3 nucleotides: TGTGCCAGCAGCGTAGTAGCGGGAAGTCAGTTCTTC. It translates to CASSVVAGSQFF. Filled out from reference TRBV7-2 and TRBJ2-1, the complete variable domain reads GAGVSQSPSNKVTEKGKDVELRCDPISGHTALYWYRQSLGQGLEFLIYFQGNSAPDKSGLPSDRFSAERTGGSVSTLTIQRTQQEDSAVYLCASSVVAGSQFFGPGTRLTVL.

The genes are TRBV5-1 and TRBJ2-5; no firm D call. This CDR3 spans 13 amino acids. V shed 3 bases and J shed 0 bases, with 6 bases lying between them. Germline V gene lookup returns CDR1 SGHRS and CDR2 YFSETQ. In nucleotides, the CDR3 is TGCGCCAGCAGCTCACAGAACCAAGAGACCCAGTACTTC. Encoded protein: CASSSQNQETQYF. Variable domain in full (rest from reference TRBV5-1 and TRBJ2-5): KAGVTQTPRYLIKTRGQQVTLSCSPISGHRSVSWYQQTPGQGLQFLFEYFSETQRNKGNFPGRFSGRQFSNSRSEMNVSTLELGDSALYLCASSSQNQETQYFGPGTRLLVL.

This chain uses TRBV6-5 with TRBJ2-7; D might be TRBD1 (6 bases). The CDR3 covers 14 residues. Germline CDR1 reads MNHEY; CDR2 reads SVGAGI. Trimming left V 2 bases short and J 2 bases short, with 10 bases between. CDR3 protein: CASSYRWGPYEQYF. DNA for the CDR3: TGTGCCAGCAGTTACCGTTGGGGGCCCTACGAGCAGTACTTC.

V is TRBV6-5 and J is TRBJ2-7, with a weak D call TRBD1 (6 bases). Germline V CDR1 and CDR2: MNHEY, SVGAGI. V was shortened by 5 bases and J by 2 bases, with 16 bases between the two germline ends. The CDR3 loop spans 15 amino acids. The CDR3 loop reads CASSKTLTGPYEQYF. In nucleotides, the CDR3 is TGTGCCAGCAGTAAAACCCTGACAGGCCCCTACGAGCAGTACTTC.

The CDR3, as DNA: TGTGCCAGCAGTTTTTTCAGGGGGCAAAACTACAATGAGCAGTTCTTC. It yields the protein CASSFFRGQNYNEQFF. V usage is TRBV28 and J usage is TRBJ2-1; TRBD1 aligns across 8 bases. Germline V CDR1 and CDR2: MDHEN, SYDVKM. The ends lost 3 bases at V and 3 bases at J; junction bases unmatched: 7. This CDR3 is 16 amino acids long.

A single count supports this clone. The V and J genes are TRBV18 and TRBJ2-7; D is unclear. The CDR3 sequence is 13 residues long. Looked up from germline, CDR1 is KGHSH and CDR2 is LQKENI. Deletions cut 6 bases from V and 0 bases from J, with 9 bases between. The CDR3 reads CASSQTASYEQYF. CDR3 DNA: TGTGCCAGCTCTCAAACTGCCTCCTACGAGCAGTACTTC.

This chain links TRBV2 with TRBJ2-7, with D maybe TRBD1 (6 bases). CDR3 length equals 13 residues. The V end was cut by 6 bases, the J end by 2 bases, with 11 bases between. The germline gives CDR1 SNHLY, CDR2 FYNNEI. CDR3: CASRPWDTYEQYF. The CDR3 bases are TGTGCCAGCAGGCCTTGGGACACCTACGAGCAGTACTTC. The whole variable domain, remainder taken from reference TRBV2 and TRBJ2-7, is EPEVTQTPSHQVTQMGQEVILRCVPISNHLYFYWYRQILGQKVEFLVSFYNNEISEKSEIFDDQFSVERPDGSNFTLKIRSTKLEDSAMYFCASRPWDTYEQYFGPGTRLTVT.

To note about this clone: Other DNA variants within this sample encode the same CDR3. The chain recombines TRBV7-3 with TRBJ1-1; no reliable D call. This CDR3 spans 13 amino acids. Germline V gene data show CDR1 as SGHTA and CDR2 as FQGTGA. V dropped 1 base and J dropped 1 base, with 4 bases sitting between them. CDR3 coding DNA: TGTGCCAGCAGCTTAAGTCGGAACACTGAAGCTTTCTTT. Its translation: CASSLSRNTEAFF.

The J gene is TRBJ2-5, the V gene TRBV9, with D tentatively TRBD2 (7 bases). The CDR3 has 15 residues. The germline V and J ends were trimmed by 0 bases and 5 bases, with 14 bases remaining between them. Germline values: CDR1 SGDLS, CDR2 YYNGEE. In nucleotides, the CDR3 is TGTGCCAGCAGCGTAGCTGGGGGGGCGCGGGAGACCCAGTACTTC. The encoded protein is CASSVAGGARETQYF.

This clone is a singleton in its sample. J is TRBJ2-7 and V is TRBV4-1; D possibly corresponds to TRBD2 (6 bases). CDR1 and CDR2 (germline): MGHRA, YSYEKL. The V and J ends lost 0 bases and 3 bases respectively, with 18 bases between them. The CDR3 spans 17 residues. CDR3: CASSQDAARRGLYEQYF. CDR3 in DNA: TGCGCCAGCAGCCAAGATGCGGCCAGGAGGGGCCTCTACGAGCAGTACTTC.